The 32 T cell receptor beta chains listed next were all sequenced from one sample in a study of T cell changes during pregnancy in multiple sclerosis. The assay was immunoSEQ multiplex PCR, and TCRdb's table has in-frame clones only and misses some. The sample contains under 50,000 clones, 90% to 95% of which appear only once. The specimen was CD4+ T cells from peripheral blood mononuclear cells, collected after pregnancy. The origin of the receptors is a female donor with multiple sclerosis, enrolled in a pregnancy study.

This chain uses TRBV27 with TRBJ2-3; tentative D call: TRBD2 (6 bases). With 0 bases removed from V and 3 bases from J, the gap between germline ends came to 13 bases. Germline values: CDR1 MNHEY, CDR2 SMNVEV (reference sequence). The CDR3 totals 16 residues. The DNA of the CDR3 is TGTGCCAGCAGTTTATCCTGGGGGGACGGGACAGATACGCAGTATTTT. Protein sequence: CASSLSWGDGTDTQYF.

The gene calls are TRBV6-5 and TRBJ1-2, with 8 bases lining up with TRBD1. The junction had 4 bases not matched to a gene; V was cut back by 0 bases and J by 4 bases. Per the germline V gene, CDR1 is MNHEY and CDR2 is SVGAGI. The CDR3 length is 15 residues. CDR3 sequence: CASSYSPGTGYGYTF. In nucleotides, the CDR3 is TGTGCCAGCAGTTACTCTCCCGGGACAGGCTATGGCTACACCTTC.

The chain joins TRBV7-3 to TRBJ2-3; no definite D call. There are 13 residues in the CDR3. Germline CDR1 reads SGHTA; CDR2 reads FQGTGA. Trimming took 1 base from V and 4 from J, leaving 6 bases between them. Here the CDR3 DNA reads TGTGCCAGCAGCTTAATATCGGCAGATACGCAGTATTTT. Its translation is CASSLISADTQYF.

The CDR3 protein is CASSPLRGQGFNEQFF. The CDR3 bases are TGTGCCAGCTCACCTCTCCGAGGACAGGGTTTCAATGAGCAGTTCTTC. This chain connects TRBV18 to TRBJ2-1; TRBD1 aligns across 8 bases. The CDR3 runs to 16 residues. The V gene end was trimmed by 3 bases and the J gene end by 6 bases; junction bases not matched to a gene: 10. Per the germline V gene, CDR1 is KGHSH and CDR2 is LQKENI.

The CDR3 loop is CASSQVNRVGDIQYF. In DNA, the CDR3 is TGCGCCAGCAGCCAAGTAAACAGGGTTGGGGACATTCAGTACTTC. The chain employs TRBV4-1 and TRBJ2-4, with a weak D call TRBD1 (6 bases). CDR3 length equals 15 residues. In germline, CDR1 is MGHRA, CDR2 YSYEKL. V shed 1 base and J shed 8 bases, with 15 bases lying between them.

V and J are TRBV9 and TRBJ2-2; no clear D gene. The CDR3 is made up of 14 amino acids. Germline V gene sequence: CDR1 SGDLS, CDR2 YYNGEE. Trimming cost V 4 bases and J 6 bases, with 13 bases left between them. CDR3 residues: CASSPAIQAGELFF. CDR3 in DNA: TGTGCCAGCAGCCCTGCCATTCAGGCCGGGGAGCTGTTTTTT.

Here the CDR3 DNA reads TGTGCCAGCAGCTCGGGGACAGGGGGCTCCTACGAGCAGTACTTC. Encoded protein: CASSSGTGGSYEQYF. The J gene is TRBJ2-7, the V gene TRBV9, with TRBD1 identical over 11 bases. V shed 4 bases and J 0 bases; nucleotides not matched to a gene: 3. This CDR3 region has 15 residues. CDR1 SGDLS and CDR2 YYNGEE come from the germline V gene.

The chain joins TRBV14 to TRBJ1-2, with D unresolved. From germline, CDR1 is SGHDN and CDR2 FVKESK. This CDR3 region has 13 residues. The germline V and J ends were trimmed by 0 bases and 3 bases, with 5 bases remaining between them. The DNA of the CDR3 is TGTGCCAGCAGCCAAGATCTAGACTATGGCTACACCTTC. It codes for CASSQDLDYGYTF.

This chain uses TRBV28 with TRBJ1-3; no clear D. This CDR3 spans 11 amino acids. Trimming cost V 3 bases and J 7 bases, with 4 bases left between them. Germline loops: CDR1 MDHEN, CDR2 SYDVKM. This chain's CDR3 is CASSFGNTIYF. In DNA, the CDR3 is TGTGCCAGCAGTTTCGGGAACACCATATATTTT.

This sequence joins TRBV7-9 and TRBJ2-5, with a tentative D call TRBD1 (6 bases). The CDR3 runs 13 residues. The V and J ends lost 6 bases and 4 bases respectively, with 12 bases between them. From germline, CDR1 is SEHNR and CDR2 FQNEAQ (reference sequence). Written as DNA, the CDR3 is TGTGCCAGCAGACACAGGGAGCGAGAGACCCAGTACTTC. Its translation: CASRHRERETQYF.

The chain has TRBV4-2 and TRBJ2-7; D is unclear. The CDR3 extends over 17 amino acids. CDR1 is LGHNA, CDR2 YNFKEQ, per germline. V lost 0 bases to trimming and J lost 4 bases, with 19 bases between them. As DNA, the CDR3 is TGTGCCAGCAGCCAAGATTGGGTCGGAGCTAAAAAGTACGAGCAGTACTTC. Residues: CASSQDWVGAKKYEQYF.

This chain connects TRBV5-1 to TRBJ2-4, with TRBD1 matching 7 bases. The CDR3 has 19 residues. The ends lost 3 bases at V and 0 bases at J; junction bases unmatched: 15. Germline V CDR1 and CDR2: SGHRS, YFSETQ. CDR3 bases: TGCGCCAGCAGCTCTGGTACAGGGGCACCAAGTCGAGCCAAAAACATTCAGTACTTC. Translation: CASSSGTGAPSRAKNIQYF. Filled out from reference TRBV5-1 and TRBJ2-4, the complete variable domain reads KAGVTQTPRYLIKTRGQQVTLSCSPISGHRSVSWYQQTPGQGLQFLFEYFSETQRNKGNFPGRFSGRQFSNSRSEMNVSTLELGDSALYLCASSSGTGAPSRAKNIQYFGAGTRLSVL.

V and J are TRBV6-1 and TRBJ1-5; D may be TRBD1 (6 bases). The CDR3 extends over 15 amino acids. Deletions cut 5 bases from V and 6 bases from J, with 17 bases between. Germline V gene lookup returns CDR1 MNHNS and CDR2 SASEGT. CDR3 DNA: TGTGCCAGCAGTAAGCTACAGGGAGCCGGTCAGCCCCAGCATTTT. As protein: CASSKLQGAGQPQHF.

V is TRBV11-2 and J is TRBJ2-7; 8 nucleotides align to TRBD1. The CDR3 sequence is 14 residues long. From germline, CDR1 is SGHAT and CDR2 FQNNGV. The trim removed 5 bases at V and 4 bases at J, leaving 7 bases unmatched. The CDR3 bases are TGTGCCAGCAGCCCTGGACAGGGACTTTACGAGCAGTACTTC. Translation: CASSPGQGLYEQYF.

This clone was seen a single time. CDR3 sequence reads: CASNPGGRLETQYF. CDR3 sequence (DNA): TGTGCCAGCAACCCCGGGGGGAGATTAGAGACCCAGTACTTC. The V gene is TRBV5-4, the J gene TRBJ2-5, with TRBD2 matching over 7 bases. This CDR3 is built from 14 residues. V lost 6 bases and J lost 4; bases outside the gene matches: 9. Germline V gene lookup returns CDR1 SGHNT and CDR2 YYREEE (reference sequence).

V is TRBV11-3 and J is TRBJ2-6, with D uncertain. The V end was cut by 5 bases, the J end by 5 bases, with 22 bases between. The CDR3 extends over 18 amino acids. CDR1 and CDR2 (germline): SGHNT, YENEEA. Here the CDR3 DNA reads TGTGCCAGCAGCGGCCGTATATCTCGACAAAGTCGGGCCAACGTCCTGACTTTC. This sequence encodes CASSGRISRQSRANVLTF.

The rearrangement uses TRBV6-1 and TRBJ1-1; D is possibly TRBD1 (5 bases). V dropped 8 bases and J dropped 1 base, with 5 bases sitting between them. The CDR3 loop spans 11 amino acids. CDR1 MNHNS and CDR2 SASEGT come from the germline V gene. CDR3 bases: TGTGCCAGCGACAGGAACACTGAAGCTTTCTTT. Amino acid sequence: CASDRNTEAFF.

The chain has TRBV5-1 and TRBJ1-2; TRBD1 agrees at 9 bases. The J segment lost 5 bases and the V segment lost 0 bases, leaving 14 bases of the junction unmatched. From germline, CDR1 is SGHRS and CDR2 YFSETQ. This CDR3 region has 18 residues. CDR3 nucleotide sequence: TGCGCCAGCAGCTTGGTACCGGGACAGGGCGGTTCGGGGTATGGCTACACCTTC. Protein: CASSLVPGQGGSGYGYTF.

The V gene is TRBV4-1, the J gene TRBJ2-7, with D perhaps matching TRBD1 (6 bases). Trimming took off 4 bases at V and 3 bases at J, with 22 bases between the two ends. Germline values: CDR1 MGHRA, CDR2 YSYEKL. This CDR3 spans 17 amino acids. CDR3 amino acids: CASSRGFRGNHHYEQYF. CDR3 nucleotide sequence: TGCGCCAGCAGCCGCGGGTTCAGGGGTAATCACCACTACGAGCAGTACTTC.

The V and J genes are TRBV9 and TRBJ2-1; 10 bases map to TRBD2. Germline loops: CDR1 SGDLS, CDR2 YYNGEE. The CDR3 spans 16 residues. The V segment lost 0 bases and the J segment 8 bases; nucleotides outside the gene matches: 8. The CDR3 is CASSVVLAGGRDEQFF. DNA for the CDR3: TGTGCCAGCAGCGTAGTCTTAGCGGGGGGACGTGATGAGCAGTTCTTC.

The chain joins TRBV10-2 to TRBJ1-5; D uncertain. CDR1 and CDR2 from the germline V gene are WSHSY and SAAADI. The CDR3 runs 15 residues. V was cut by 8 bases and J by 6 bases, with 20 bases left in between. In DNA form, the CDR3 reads TGCGCCAGCGGGGATGGCGGGGAAAGTATTCAGCCCCAGCATTTT. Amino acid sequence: CASGDGGESIQPQHF.

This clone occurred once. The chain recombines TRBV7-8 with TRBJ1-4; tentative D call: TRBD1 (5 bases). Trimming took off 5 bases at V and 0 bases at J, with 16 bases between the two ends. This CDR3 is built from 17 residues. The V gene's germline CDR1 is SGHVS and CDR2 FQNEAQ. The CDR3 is CASSTTRTYSTNEKLFF. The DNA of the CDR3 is TGTGCCAGCAGCACCACCCGGACATATTCAACTAATGAAAAACTGTTTTTT.

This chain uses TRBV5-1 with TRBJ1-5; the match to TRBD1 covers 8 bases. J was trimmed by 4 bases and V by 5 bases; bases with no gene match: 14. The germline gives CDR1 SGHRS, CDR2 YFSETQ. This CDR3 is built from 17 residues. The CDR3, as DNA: TGCGCCAGCAGACCCCCGATGGTTGGGGACAGGAATCAGCCCCAGCATTTT. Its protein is CASRPPMVGDRNQPQHF.

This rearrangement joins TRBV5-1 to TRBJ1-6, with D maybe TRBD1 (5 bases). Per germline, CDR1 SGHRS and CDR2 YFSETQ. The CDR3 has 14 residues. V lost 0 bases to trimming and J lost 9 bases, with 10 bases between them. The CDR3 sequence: CASSLAGLGSPLHF. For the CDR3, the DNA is TGCGCCAGCAGCTTGGCAGGGTTGGGTTCACCCCTCCACTTT.

CDR3 bases: TGCGCCAGTTGCCCGGGACAGGGGAATGAAAAACTGTTTTTT. Protein: CASCPGQGNEKLFF. The gene calls are TRBV5-1 and TRBJ1-4; 10 nucleotides match TRBD1. The V gene end was trimmed by 8 bases and the J gene end by 5 bases; junction bases not matched to a gene: 6. The CDR3 has 14 amino acids. From germline, CDR1 is SGHRS and CDR2 YFSETQ.

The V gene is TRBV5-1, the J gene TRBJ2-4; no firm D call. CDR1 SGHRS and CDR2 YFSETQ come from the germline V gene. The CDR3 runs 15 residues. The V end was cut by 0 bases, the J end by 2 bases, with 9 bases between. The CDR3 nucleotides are TGCGCCAGCAGCTTGGATCCCAGTACCAAAAACATTCAGTACTTC. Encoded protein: CASSLDPSTKNIQYF.

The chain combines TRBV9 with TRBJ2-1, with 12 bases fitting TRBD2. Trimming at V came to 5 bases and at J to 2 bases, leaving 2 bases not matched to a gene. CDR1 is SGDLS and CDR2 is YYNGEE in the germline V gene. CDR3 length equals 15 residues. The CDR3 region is CASSLAGGPYNEQFF. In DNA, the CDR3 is TGTGCCAGCAGTCTAGCGGGGGGGCCCTACAATGAGCAGTTCTTC.

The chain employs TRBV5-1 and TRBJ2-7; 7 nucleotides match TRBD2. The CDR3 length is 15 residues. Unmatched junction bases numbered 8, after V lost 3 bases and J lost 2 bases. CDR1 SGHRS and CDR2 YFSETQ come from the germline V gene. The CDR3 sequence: CASSWPGRATYEQYF. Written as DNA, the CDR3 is TGCGCCAGCAGCTGGCCAGGGAGGGCGACCTACGAGCAGTACTTC.

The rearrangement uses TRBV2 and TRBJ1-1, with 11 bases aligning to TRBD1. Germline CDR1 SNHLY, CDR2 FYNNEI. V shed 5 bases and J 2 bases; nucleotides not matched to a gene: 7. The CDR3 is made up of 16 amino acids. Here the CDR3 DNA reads TGTGCCAGCAGTCCGGACAGGGGGCGACTAAACACTGAAGCTTTCTTT. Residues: CASSPDRGRLNTEAFF.

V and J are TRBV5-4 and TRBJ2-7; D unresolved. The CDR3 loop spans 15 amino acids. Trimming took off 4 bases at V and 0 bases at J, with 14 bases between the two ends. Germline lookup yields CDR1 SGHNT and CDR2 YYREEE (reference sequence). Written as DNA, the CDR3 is TGTGCCAGCAGCCGGGTTGCCCTCACCTCCTACGAGCAGTACTTC. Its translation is CASSRVALTSYEQYF.

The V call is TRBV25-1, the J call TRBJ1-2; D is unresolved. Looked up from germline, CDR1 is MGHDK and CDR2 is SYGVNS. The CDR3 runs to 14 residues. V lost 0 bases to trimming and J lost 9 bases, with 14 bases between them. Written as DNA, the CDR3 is TGTGCCAGCAGTGAATATGGAGGAGTACTACGCTACACCTTC. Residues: CASSEYGGVLRYTF.

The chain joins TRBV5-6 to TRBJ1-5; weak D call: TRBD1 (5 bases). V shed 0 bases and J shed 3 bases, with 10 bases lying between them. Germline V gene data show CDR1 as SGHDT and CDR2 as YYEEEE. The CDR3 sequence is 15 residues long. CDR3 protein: CASSLGRQHNQPQHF. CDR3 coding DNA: TGTGCCAGCAGCTTGGGCCGACAGCACAATCAGCCCCAGCATTTT.